Listed here are 17 T cell receptor beta chains from one sample, sequenced in a study of blood T cell repertoires in COVID-19. The repertoire was sequenced with immunoSEQ multiplex PCR; TCRdb's copy has only in-frame clones and lacks some. The sample carries around 300,000 clones, around nine tenths recorded once. The sequenced sample consisted of peripheral blood. The receptor source for this set is a woman aged 50 to 60 with active or convalescent COVID-19.

The DNA for the CDR3 is TGTGCCAGCAGCTTAGTCCCAGCGGCCTCCTACGAGCAGTACTTC. Its protein is CASSLVPAASYEQYF. The chain is built from TRBV7-9 and TRBJ2-7; possible D gene TRBD2, 5 bases. CDR3 length: 15 residues. V was trimmed by 1 base and J by 0 bases, leaving 10 bases between them. Germline V gene lookup returns CDR1 SEHNR and CDR2 FQNEAQ (reference sequence).

In its sample, this clone was seen once. This chain joins TRBV11-2 and TRBJ1-2, with D perhaps TRBD1 (6 bases). V was pared by 5 bases and J by 4 bases, with 17 bases between. CDR1 is SGHAT, CDR2 FQNNGV, per germline. The CDR3 spans 15 residues. CDR3 region: CASSPGQLELYGYTF. The CDR3 region has the DNA TGTGCCAGCAGCCCCGGACAGTTGGAGCTCTATGGCTACACCTTC.

DNA for the CDR3: TGTGCCATCAGTGAGTTTAGGGGACTAAATAACTACAATGAGCAGTTCTTC. It specifies CAISEFRGLNNYNEQFF. The rearrangement links TRBV10-3 to TRBJ2-1; 7 nucleotides align to TRBD2. The V gene's germline CDR1 is ENHRY and CDR2 SYGVKD. The CDR3 covers 17 residues. Germline trimming cut 1 base from V and 3 bases from J; bases unmatched to any gene: 9.

The chain combines TRBV9 with TRBJ2-6, with 10 bases that match TRBD1. This CDR3 has 20 amino acids. Unmatched junction bases numbered 16, after V lost 4 bases and J lost 3 bases. The germline V gene has CDR1 SGDLS and CDR2 YYNGEE. The CDR3 loop is CASSPRTGDRGYGGANVLTF. The CDR3 region has the DNA TGTGCCAGCAGCCCCCGGACAGGGGACAGGGGCTACGGTGGGGCCAACGTCCTGACTTTC.

The CDR3 DNA sequence: TGTGCCAGCAGCCCCCTTTGGGGGGGGTGGTATTGGGGCTACACCTTC. It specifies CASSPLWGGWYWGYTF. The chain links TRBV7-3 to TRBJ1-2, with TRBD1 as a possible D gene (5 bases). The CDR3 runs to 16 residues. Germline lookup yields CDR1 SGHTA and CDR2 FQGTGA. V was shortened by 5 bases and J by 8 bases, with 24 bases between the two germline ends.

This clone occurred once. This chain uses TRBV27 with TRBJ1-1, with TRBD1 as a possible D gene (5 bases). This CDR3 region has 16 residues. Per the germline V gene, CDR1 is MNHEY and CDR2 is SMNVEV (reference sequence). Deletions cut 7 bases from V and 1 base from J, with 19 bases between. The CDR3 DNA follows: TGTGCCAGCACCAAAGGCAGGGACTACCCGAACACTGAAGCTTTCTTT. Residues: CASTKGRDYPNTEAFF.

The chain is built from TRBV6-1 and TRBJ1-1; D gene uncertain. CDR3 length equals 14 residues. Trimming shortened V by 6 bases and J by 1 base, and 12 bases separated the two germline ends. Germline V lookup: CDR1 MNHNS, CDR2 SASEGT. CDR3 loop: CASSLEDRNTEAFF. The CDR3 DNA reads as TGTGCCAGCAGCCTCGAGGATCGGAACACTGAAGCTTTCTTT.

This chain joins TRBV27 and TRBJ2-7; the match to TRBD2 covers 7 bases. V lost 0 bases, J lost 3 bases, and 5 bases stayed unmatched. The length of the CDR3 is 15 residues. Per the germline V gene, CDR1 is MNHEY and CDR2 is SMNVEV (reference sequence). The DNA for the CDR3 is TGTGCCAGCAGTTTATCGTGGGGGGGAATCTACGAGCAGTACTTC. It encodes CASSLSWGGIYEQYF.

The chain couples TRBV5-1 to TRBJ1-5; D is undetermined. V was cut by 0 bases and J by 9 bases, with 13 bases left in between. The CDR3 covers 14 residues. In germline, CDR1 is SGHRS, CDR2 YFSETQ. In DNA form, the CDR3 reads TGCGCCAGCAGCTTGGATTACGGAGAAGGGCCCCAGCATTTT. As protein: CASSLDYGEGPQHF.

This clone was recorded a few times. The rearrangement links TRBV5-1 to TRBJ2-2; D perhaps matches TRBD2 (6 bases). The V end was cut by 4 bases, the J end by 7 bases, with 20 bases between. The CDR3 is 16 amino acids. Germline V gene data show CDR1 as SGHRS and CDR2 as YFSETQ. The CDR3 nucleotides read TGCGCCAGCAGCCCCGGGAATACCCATAGCGGCGGGGAGCTGTTTTTT. Translating gives CASSPGNTHSGGELFF.

The rearrangement links TRBV30 to TRBJ2-3; possible D gene TRBD2, 6 bases. V lost 0 bases and J 4 bases, leaving 8 bases between the germline ends. Looked up from germline, CDR1 is GTSNPN and CDR2 is SVGIG (reference sequence). CDR3 length: 13 residues. In DNA form, the CDR3 reads TGTGCCTGGAGTGTTGGAGGGCCAGATACGCAGTATTTT. Its protein product is CAWSVGGPDTQYF.

V and J are TRBV29-1 and TRBJ1-1, with D possibly being TRBD1 (5 bases). V lost 7 bases and J lost 1, with 22 bases in between. Germline loops: CDR1 SQVTM, CDR2 ANQGSEA. This CDR3 is built from 16 residues. CDR3 nucleotide sequence: TGCAGCGCCCGCCCCACGTCAGGGTCCCCGAACACTGAAGCTTTCTTT. Amino acid sequence: CSARPTSGSPNTEAFF.

CDR3 DNA: TGTGCCAGCAGTTTATTTCCGGGACAGCATGGCTACACCTTC. Translating it yields CASSLFPGQHGYTF. This chain joins TRBV27 and TRBJ1-2; 7 bases map to TRBD1. Germline values: CDR1 MNHEY, CDR2 SMNVEV (reference sequence). The CDR3 sequence is 14 residues long. The J segment lost 6 bases and the V segment lost 1 base, leaving 5 bases of the junction unmatched.

The genes are TRBV15 and TRBJ1-2; 11 nucleotides align to TRBD1. Per the germline V gene, CDR1 is LNHNV and CDR2 is YYDKDF (reference sequence). This CDR3 is 15 amino acids long. The V segment lost 3 bases and the J segment 7 bases; nucleotides outside the gene matches: 7. CDR3 sequence (DNA): TGTGCCACCAGCAGCTTGGGGACAGGGGGTGCTGGCTACACCTTC. This gives the protein CATSSLGTGGAGYTF.

The chain uses TRBV9 and TRBJ2-7, with D perhaps matching TRBD2 (6 bases). CDR3 length: 15 residues. CDR1 is SGDLS, CDR2 YYNGEE, per germline. Trimming removed 7 bases at V and 0 bases at J, with 17 bases between. The CDR3, as DNA: TGTGCCAGCTCCGTAGGGGTAGCGGTCTCCTACGAGCAGTACTTC. Amino acid sequence: CASSVGVAVSYEQYF.

V usage is TRBV7-2 and J usage is TRBJ2-7; D possibly corresponds to TRBD1 (6 bases). V dropped 4 bases and J dropped 0 bases, with 25 bases sitting between them. The germline V gene encodes CDR1 SGHTA and CDR2 FQGNSA. The CDR3 covers 19 residues. CDR3 in amino acids: CASSSPRSRGWGTSYEQYF. The CDR3 bases are TGTGCCAGCAGCTCCCCACGGAGCAGGGGATGGGGGACCTCCTACGAGCAGTACTTC.

The CDR3 bases are TGTGCCAGCAGCTTCCGTCCTAACACTGAAGCTTTCTTT. Translating it yields CASSFRPNTEAFF. V is TRBV5-5 and J is TRBJ1-1; D ambiguous. The CDR3 contains 13 residues. The V and J ends lost 2 bases and 2 bases respectively, with 7 bases between them. Looked up from germline, CDR1 is SGHKS and CDR2 is YYEKEE (reference sequence).